These T cell receptor beta chains were read from a single sample in a study of identical twins. MiXCR, run by TCRdb on the 5' RACE reads, gives a single entry per CDR3 protein. The data contain a few hundred thousand distinct CDR3 sequences, about 10% of them singletons. The specimen sequenced was memory T cells sorted from blood. These TCRs come from a man over 45 in good health. CDR3s include the opening cysteine and the closing phenylalanine or tryptophan. The D gene is left open where the match is weak. Clone size is given for some rows only: seen once, a few or many times, or a class if the clone is expanded.

cdr3_nt | cdr3_aa | v_call | clone_size | j_call | d_call
TGTGCCAGCAGTCGGACAAGAGATACGCAGTATTTT | CASSRTRDTQYF | TRBV2 | . | TRBJ2-3 | .
TGTGCCAGCAGCCGGGGCCCCGACTCCTACGAGCAGTACTTC | CASSRGPDSYEQYF | TRBV3-1 | . | TRBJ2-7 | .
TGCAGTGCTCAATCCCCGGGAGTGAGCACAGATACGCAGTATTTT | CSAQSPGVSTDTQYF | TRBV20-1 | many | TRBJ2-3 | .
TGTGCCAGCAGGATACAGGGGGCGCTTGAAAAACTGTTTTTT | CASRIQGALEKLFF | TRBV12-3/TRBV12-4 | few | TRBJ1-4 | TRBD1
TGTGCCAGCAGCTTAAGGACTACAACTAATGAAAAACTGTTTTTT | CASSLRTTTNEKLFF | TRBV7-9 | few | TRBJ1-4 | .
TGTGCCAGCAGGACGGGACAGGGAGCCCACGAGCAGTACTTC | CASRTGQGAHEQYF | TRBV28 | many | TRBJ2-7 | TRBD1
TGTGCCAGCAGCGGGACAGGGTTCGGCACTGAAGCTTTCTTT | CASSGTGFGTEAFF | TRBV6-2/TRBV6-3 | . | TRBJ1-1 | TRBD1
TGTGCCAGCAGTATCCTCCGACAGTCGGACCAGCATTTT | CASSILRQSDQHF | TRBV6-1 | few | TRBJ1-5 | .
TGTGCCAGTAGTGGGACAGGAGTCTTCTATGGCTACACCTTC | CASSGTGVFYGYTF | TRBV19 | few | TRBJ1-2 | TRBD1
TGTGCCAGCAGGATAGGGAACACTGAAGCTTTCTTT | CASRIGNTEAFF | TRBV6-1 | many | TRBJ1-1 | .
TGCAGTGCTAGAGGTAATAGGGGGCTGAACACTGAAGCTTTCTTT | CSARGNRGLNTEAFF | TRBV20-1 | . | TRBJ1-1 | TRBD1
TGCGCCAGCAGCCTGGCCGGAAACAACGACCTGAACACTGAAGCTTTCTTT | CASSLAGNNDLNTEAFF | TRBV5-1 | few | TRBJ1-1 | .
TGTGCCAGCAGCTCTAGGACAGGGGAAGAGACCCAGTACTTC | CASSSRTGEETQYF | TRBV9 | many | TRBJ2-5 | TRBD1
TGTGCCAGCAGCCACAAGGCAGGGATCTCCTACGAGCAGTACTTC | CASSHKAGISYEQYF | TRBV28 | . | TRBJ2-7 | .
TGTGCCAGTAAGGGACAGGGGTACAACAATGAGCAGTTCTTC | CASKGQGYNNEQFF | TRBV19 | many | TRBJ2-1 | TRBD1
TGTGCCAGCAGTTTGAAGGTCTCCTACGAGCAGTACTTC | CASSLKVSYEQYF | TRBV28 | few | TRBJ2-7 | .
TGTGCCAGCTCTCTTGCGCGGAGCTCCTACAATGAGCAGTTCTTC | CASSLARSSYNEQFF | TRBV11-3 | many | TRBJ2-1 | .
TGTGCCAGCAGCGTAGTCACCGCCGTCGGCTACACCTTC | CASSVVTAVGYTF | TRBV9 | many | TRBJ1-2 | .
TGTGCCAGCAGCTTAGCAGGGCTAGCGGGAGTCGGGACCTACGAGCAGTACTTC | CASSLAGLAGVGTYEQYF | TRBV7-2 | . | TRBJ2-7 | TRBD2
TGTGCCACCTGCAGAGATCCAGGGGTGAACACCGGGGAGCTGTTTTTT | CATCRDPGVNTGELFF | TRBV15 | . | TRBJ2-2 | .
TGCGCCAGCAGCCAAGATCGGGAAACTGGGGCCAACGTCCTGACTTTC | CASSQDRETGANVLTF | TRBV4-1 | many | TRBJ2-6 | .
TGCGCCAGCAGTGTTTATACGGAGGAGCAGTACTTC | CASSVYTEEQYF | TRBV10-2 | once | TRBJ2-7 | .
TGTGCCAGCAAATTACCAGCCAGGGTATATGGGTACACTGAAGCTTTCTTT | CASKLPARVYGYTEAFF | TRBV28 | . | TRBJ1-1 | .
TGTGCCAGCAGCCAAGGGGCTAGCGGGACTTACAATGAGCAGTTCTTC | CASSQGASGTYNEQFF | TRBV4-2 | many | TRBJ2-1 | TRBD2
TGCAGCGTTGGCCCGGGACAGAGGAACACTGAAGCTTTCTTT | CSVGPGQRNTEAFF | TRBV29-1 | few | TRBJ1-1 | TRBD1